This TCR beta chain was captured by sequencing in a study of cytomegalovirus exposure and HLA in healthy donors. Overall study context: HLA-typed donors were the source of around 85 million unique TCRs held in an early data release.

This clone occurred once. Its specificity is unknown. The V gene's germline CDR1 is SGHKS and CDR2 YYEKEE (reference sequence). V dropped 0 bases and J dropped 0 bases, with 4 bases sitting between them. The CDR3 is made up of 13 amino acids. This PCR relied on a set of 60 Vbeta primers and 13 Jbeta primers. Measured with immunoSEQ multiplex PCR; TCRdb has only the in-frame clones, and not every one. This sample has some 90,000 clones, with over 75% found just once. Regarding the study as a whole: Cytomegalovirus-associated TCR beta chains were listed, numbering approximately 150. Association of 16,951 TCR beta sequences with HLA alleles was found at 0.05 false discovery rate in a later analysis. Prior analysis indicated that the majority of TCR beta V segments exhibited productivity approximately 90% or approximately 30% of the time.

This receptor was obtained from a male donor in good health and CMV-seropositive. What was sequenced was PBMCs. The gene calls are TRBV5-5 and TRBJ2-7; no definite D call. CDR3 in amino acids: CASSLANSYEQYF. In DNA, the CDR3 is TGTGCCAGCAGCTTGGCCAACTCCTACGAGCAGTACTTC.